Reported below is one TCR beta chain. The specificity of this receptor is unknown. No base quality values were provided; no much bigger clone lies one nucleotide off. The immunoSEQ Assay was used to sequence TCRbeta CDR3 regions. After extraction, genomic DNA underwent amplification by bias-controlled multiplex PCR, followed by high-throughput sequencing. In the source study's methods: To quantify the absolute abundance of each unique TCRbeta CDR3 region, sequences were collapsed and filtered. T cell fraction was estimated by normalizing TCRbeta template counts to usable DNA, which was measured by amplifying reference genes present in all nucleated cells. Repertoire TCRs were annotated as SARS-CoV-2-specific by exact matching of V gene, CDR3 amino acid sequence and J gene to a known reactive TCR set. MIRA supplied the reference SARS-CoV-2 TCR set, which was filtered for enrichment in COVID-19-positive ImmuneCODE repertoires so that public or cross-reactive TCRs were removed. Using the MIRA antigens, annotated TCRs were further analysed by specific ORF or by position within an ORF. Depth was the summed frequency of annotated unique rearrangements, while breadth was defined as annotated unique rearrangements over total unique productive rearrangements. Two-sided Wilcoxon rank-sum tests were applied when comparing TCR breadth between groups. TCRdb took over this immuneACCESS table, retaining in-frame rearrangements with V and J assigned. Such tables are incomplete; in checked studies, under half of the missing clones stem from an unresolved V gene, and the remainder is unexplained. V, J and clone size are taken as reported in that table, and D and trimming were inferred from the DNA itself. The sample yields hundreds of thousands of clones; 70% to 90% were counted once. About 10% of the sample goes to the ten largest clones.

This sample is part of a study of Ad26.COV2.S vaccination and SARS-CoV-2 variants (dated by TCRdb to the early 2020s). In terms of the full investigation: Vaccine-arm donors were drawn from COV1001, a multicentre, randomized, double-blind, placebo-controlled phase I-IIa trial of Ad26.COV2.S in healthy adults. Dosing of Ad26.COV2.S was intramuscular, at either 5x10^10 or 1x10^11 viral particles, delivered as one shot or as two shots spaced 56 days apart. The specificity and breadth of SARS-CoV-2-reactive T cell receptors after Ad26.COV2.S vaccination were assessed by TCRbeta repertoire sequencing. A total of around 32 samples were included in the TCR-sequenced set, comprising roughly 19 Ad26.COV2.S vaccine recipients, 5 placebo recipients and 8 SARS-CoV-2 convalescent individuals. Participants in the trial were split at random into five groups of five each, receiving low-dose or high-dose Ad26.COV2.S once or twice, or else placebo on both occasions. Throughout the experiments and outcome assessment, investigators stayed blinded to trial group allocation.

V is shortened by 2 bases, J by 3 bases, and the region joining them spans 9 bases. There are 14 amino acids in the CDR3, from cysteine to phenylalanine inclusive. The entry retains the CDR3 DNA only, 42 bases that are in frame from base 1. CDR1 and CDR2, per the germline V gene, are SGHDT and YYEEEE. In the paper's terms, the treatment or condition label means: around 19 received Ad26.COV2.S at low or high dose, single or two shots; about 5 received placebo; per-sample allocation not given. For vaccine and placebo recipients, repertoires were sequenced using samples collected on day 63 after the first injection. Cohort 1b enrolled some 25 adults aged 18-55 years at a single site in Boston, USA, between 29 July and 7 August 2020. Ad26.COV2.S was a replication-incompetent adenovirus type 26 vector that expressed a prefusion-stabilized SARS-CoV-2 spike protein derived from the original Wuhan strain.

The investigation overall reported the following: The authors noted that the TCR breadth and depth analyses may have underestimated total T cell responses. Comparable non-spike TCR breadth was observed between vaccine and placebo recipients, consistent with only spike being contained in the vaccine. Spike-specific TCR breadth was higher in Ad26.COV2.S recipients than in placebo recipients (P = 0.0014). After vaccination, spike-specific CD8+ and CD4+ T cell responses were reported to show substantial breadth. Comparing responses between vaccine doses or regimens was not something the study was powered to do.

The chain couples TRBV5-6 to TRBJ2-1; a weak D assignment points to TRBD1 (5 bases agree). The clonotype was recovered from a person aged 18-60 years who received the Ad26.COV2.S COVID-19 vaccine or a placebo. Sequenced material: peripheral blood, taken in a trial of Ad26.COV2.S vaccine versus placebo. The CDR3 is CASSFGQGYNEQFF. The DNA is TGTGCCAGCAGCTTCGGGCAGGGCTACAATGAGCAGTTCTTC.